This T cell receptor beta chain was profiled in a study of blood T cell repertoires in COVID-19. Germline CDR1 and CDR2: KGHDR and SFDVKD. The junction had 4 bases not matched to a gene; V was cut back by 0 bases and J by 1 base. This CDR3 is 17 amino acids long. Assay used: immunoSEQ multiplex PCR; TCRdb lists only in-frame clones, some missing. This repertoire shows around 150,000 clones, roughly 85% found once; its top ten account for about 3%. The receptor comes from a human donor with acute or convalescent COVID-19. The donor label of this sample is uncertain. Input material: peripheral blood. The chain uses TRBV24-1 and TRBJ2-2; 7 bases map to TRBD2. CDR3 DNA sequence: TGTGCCACCAGTGATTTGCCCCAGCGGGGGAACACCGGGGAGCTGTTTTTT. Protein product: CATSDLPQRGNTGELFF.